A single sample gave rise to the 15 T cell receptor beta chains below, sequenced in a study of blood T cell repertoires in COVID-19. Data came from immunoSEQ multiplex PCR; TCRdb stores just in-frame clones and leaves some out. The repertoire includes 250,000 to 350,000 clones, about nine tenths of them detected once, and about 12% sits in the top ten. The sequenced sample was peripheral blood. The receptors stem from a woman in her sixties or seventies with acute or convalescent COVID-19.

The rearrangement uses TRBV20-1 and TRBJ1-2; D remains ambiguous. Trimming took 3 bases from V and 8 from J, leaving 10 bases between them. The CDR3 is 11 residues long. Germline CDR1 is DFQATT and CDR2 is SNEGSKA (reference sequence). CDR3: CSASVSEGYTF. Written as DNA, the CDR3 is TGCAGTGCTAGCGTCAGCGAGGGCTACACCTTC.

This clone was observed once. This chain links TRBV11-2 with TRBJ2-1; 7 bases align to TRBD2. The CDR3 contains 15 residues. CDR1 is SGHAT, CDR2 FQNNGV, per germline. The junction had 9 bases not matched to a gene; V was cut back by 5 bases and J by 5 bases. In nucleotides, the CDR3 is TGTGCCAGCAGCCCCCTCGGCGGGGGAGACAATGAGCAGTTCTTC. Amino acids: CASSPLGGGDNEQFF.

The table lists this clone with a few counts. This chain uses TRBV20-1 with TRBJ1-4, with D hard to call. CDR3 length: 11 amino acids. Germline V lookup: CDR1 DFQATT, CDR2 SNEGSKA (reference sequence). Trimming removed 7 bases at V and 5 bases at J, with 8 bases between. CDR3 sequence reads: CSGPSNEKLFF. CDR3 bases: TGCAGTGGTCCGTCCAATGAAAAACTGTTTTTT.

This clone appeared once. The chain recombines TRBV7-9 with TRBJ2-2; a weak D match, TRBD2 (6 bases). The V end lost 4 bases, the J end lost 4 bases, and 13 bases lay between the germline ends. Germline lookup yields CDR1 SEHNR and CDR2 FQNEAQ (reference sequence). This CDR3 contains 15 residues. As DNA, the CDR3 is TGTGCCAGCAGCTCTCGCGTGGGGGGCACCGGGGAGCTGTTTTTT. Protein: CASSSRVGGTGELFF.

V gene TRBV7-2 combines with J gene TRBJ2-7, with 7 bases fitting TRBD1. The germline V gene has CDR1 SGHTA and CDR2 FQGNSA. This CDR3 has 15 amino acids. The ends lost 7 bases at V and 3 bases at J; junction bases unmatched: 12. CDR3 sequence: CASIPEGGSGYEQYF. CDR3 nucleotide sequence: TGTGCCAGCATCCCCGAAGGGGGCAGTGGCTACGAGCAGTACTTC.

The chain couples TRBV5-5 to TRBJ1-6; TRBD1 matches 10 bases. V dropped 3 bases and J dropped 15; count of bases not matched to a gene: 12. Germline V gives CDR1 SGHKS, CDR2 YYEKEE (reference sequence). CDR3 length: 15 amino acids. The CDR3, as DNA: TGTGCCAGCAGCTCCTCCGGGACAGGGGCTCCTTTCCTCCACTTT. This translates into CASSSSGTGAPFLHF.

The V gene is TRBV10-3, the J gene TRBJ2-6; the D gene is possibly TRBD1 (6 bases). Trimming removed 3 bases at V and 0 bases at J, with 18 bases between. Germline CDR1 ENHRY, CDR2 SYGVKD. This CDR3 has 19 amino acids. CDR3: CAISDITAGVNSGANVLTF. CDR3 coding DNA: TGTGCCATCAGTGACATTACAGCAGGGGTGAACTCTGGGGCCAACGTCCTGACTTTC.

This chain joins TRBV4-1 and TRBJ2-6; D is unresolved. Germline V gives CDR1 MGHRA, CDR2 YSYEKL. V was trimmed by 0 bases and J by 0 bases, leaving 6 bases between them. The CDR3 sequence is 16 residues long. CDR3 amino acids: CASSQDRVSGANVLTF. The DNA of the CDR3 is TGCGCCAGCAGCCAAGATCGAGTCTCTGGGGCCAACGTCCTGACTTTC.

Note on this clone: This sample also contains other DNA sequences that code for the same CDR3. The V call is TRBV27, the J call TRBJ1-5; D remains unclear. The V and J ends lost 2 bases and 0 bases respectively, with 5 bases between them. CDR3 length: 14 residues. CDR1 is MNHEY, CDR2 SMNVEV, per germline (reference sequence). The CDR3 DNA reads as TGTGCCAGCAGTTTAGGCGGTAGCAATCAGCCCCAGCATTTT. Its protein product is CASSLGGSNQPQHF.

CDR3 nucleotide sequence: TGTGCCAGCAGCTTCAGGGGTCCGGCTGAAGCTTTCTTT. Translation: CASSFRGPAEAFF. The J gene is TRBJ1-1, the V gene TRBV5-8, with D possibly matching TRBD1 (6 bases). Germline V gives CDR1 SGHTS, CDR2 YDEGEE. This CDR3 comprises 13 residues. Between the trimmed V and J ends, which lost 2 bases and 6 bases, there was a span of 11 bases.

The chain employs TRBV6-2 or TRBV6-3 and TRBJ2-7, with D perhaps matching TRBD1 (8 bases). Germline-derived CDR1 and CDR2 are MNHEY and SVGEGT. This CDR3 contains 14 residues. Trimming stripped 4 bases from V and 5 bases from J, with 15 bases between. Here the CDR3 reads CASSWTGRGDEQYF. The CDR3 bases are TGTGCCAGCAGTTGGACAGGGAGGGGTGACGAGCAGTACTTC.

V is TRBV6-5 and J is TRBJ1-2; TRBD1 matches 8 bases. The length of the CDR3 is 14 residues. With 8 bases clipped from V and 5 bases from J, the junction kept 10 bases outside the gene matches. CDR1 and CDR2 from the germline V gene are MNHEY and SVGAGI. DNA for the CDR3: TGTGCCAGCGGAGGAATAACAGGGGGGTATGGCTACACCTTC. It yields the protein CASGGITGGYGYTF.

This clone came up once. The DNA for the CDR3 is TGCAGCATCAAGGGACTAGCGGGAAACAATGAGCAGTTCTTC. Amino acids: CSIKGLAGNNEQFF. The genes are TRBV29-1 and TRBJ2-1, with 13 bases fitting TRBD2. The germline V gene encodes CDR1 SQVTM and CDR2 ANQGSEA. V shed 8 bases and J 5 bases; nucleotides not matched to a gene: 6. This CDR3 comprises 14 residues.

V is TRBV5-1 and J is TRBJ1-2; possibly TRBD1 for D (6 bases). Trimming shortened V by 2 bases and J by 8 bases, and 13 bases separated the two germline ends. Germline V gene data show CDR1 as SGHRS and CDR2 as YFSETQ. CDR3 size: 13 residues. The CDR3 nucleotides read TGCGCCAGCAGCTTTGAACAGGGTAACGGCTACACCTTC. Its translation: CASSFEQGNGYTF.

This chain links TRBV28 with TRBJ2-5; weak D call: TRBD2 (5 bases). Trimming shortened V by 1 base and J by 1 base, and 10 bases separated the two germline ends. Germline CDR1 reads MDHEN; CDR2 reads SYDVKM. The CDR3 is made up of 15 amino acids. This CDR3 is CASSLLSGSQETQYF. The CDR3 bases are TGTGCCAGCAGTTTATTATCGGGGAGCCAAGAGACCCAGTACTTC.